Listed below are T cell receptor beta chains from one sample, sequenced in a study of response to subunit inactivated influenza vaccine. TCRdb reprocessed the RT-PCR reads with MiXCR, giving one entry per CDR3 protein. The sample consists of 500,000 to 600,000 distinct CDR3 sequences, around 13% of them appearing once. The sequencing here drew on PBMCs from blood, taken 11 to 12 days after vaccination. The source is a man aged 50-60 years who received an inactivated influenza vaccine. The CDR3 runs from the conserved cysteine through the conserved F or W. A D gene is named only where the DNA matches it firmly. Not all rows give a size; the values are once, few, many and, for expanded clones, a class.

TRBJ2-2 15 TRBV24-1 NA TRBD1 TGTGCCACCAGTGACGGACAGGGTAACACCGGGGAGCTGTTTTTT CATSDGQGNTGELFF
TRBJ2-7 15 TRBV15 few TRBD1 TGTGCCACCAGCTCTGGCGGGACAGGGGGGAACGAGCAGTACTTC CATSSGGTGGNEQYF
TRBJ2-1 12 TRBV7-9 many NA TGTGCCAGCAGCTTTTCCTACAATGAGCAGTTCTTC CASSFSYNEQFF
TRBJ1-5 17 TRBV12-3/TRBV12-4 few TRBD1 TGTGCCAGCAGATCTCCTCCCGGGACAGGGGGCAATCAGCCCCAGCATTTT CASRSPPGTGGNQPQHF
TRBJ1-4 16 TRBV15 NA TRBD1 TGTGCCACCAGCAGAGACAAGGGGGCGAATAATGAAAAACTGTTTTTT CATSRDKGANNEKLFF
TRBJ2-2 15 TRBV7-3 few NA TGTGCCAGCAGCCCAGGGCACGCGAACACCGGGGAGCTGTTTTTT CASSPGHANTGELFF
TRBJ2-5 16 TRBV6-2/TRBV6-3 few NA TGTGCCAGCAGCCAAGGCCGCGGTCTGTACCAAGAGACCCAGTACTTC CASSQGRGLYQETQYF
TRBJ2-1 15 TRBV12-3/TRBV12-4 few TRBD1 TGTGCCAGCATTACCGGGACAGTTAGCTACAATGAGCAGTTCTTC CASITGTVSYNEQFF
TRBJ2-1 18 TRBV7-2 NA NA TGTGCCAGCAGCTTAGCGCGGGGAGGGGGAATAACCTACAATGAGCAGTTCTTC CASSLARGGGITYNEQFF
TRBJ2-1 17 TRBV4-3 few TRBD2 TGCGCCAGCAGCCATCGGACTAGCGGGTCGGGTGAGAATGAGCAGTTCTTC CASSHRTSGSGENEQFF
TRBJ2-1 14 TRBV6-2/TRBV6-3 few TRBD2 TGTGCCAGCAGTATGACTAGCACATACAATGAGCAGTTCTTC CASSMTSTYNEQFF
TRBJ2-7 15 TRBV18 NA NA TGTGCCAGCTCAATCGCGGGGCGCCGGGCCTACGAGCAGTACTTC CASSIAGRRAYEQYF
TRBJ1-1 13 TRBV5-1 NA NA TGCGCCAGCAGCTTGATGCCTAACACTGAAGCTTTCTTT CASSLMPNTEAFF
TRBJ2-3 13 TRBV6-2/TRBV6-3 NA TRBD2 TGTGCCAGCAGGGCGGGGGGCCGAGATACGCAGTATTTT CASRAGGRDTQYF
TRBJ2-3 13 TRBV10-3 few TRBD2 TGTGCCACCGGACTAGCGAGAGCAGATACGCAGTATTTT CATGLARADTQYF
TRBJ1-2 16 TRBV7-2 NA NA TGTGCCAGCACCTTTACGGGGGGTGGCACTTTCGGAAGCTACACCTTC CASTFTGGGTFGSYTF
TRBJ2-3 14 TRBV5-1 NA NA TGCGCCAGCAGCTCAAACAGGGAGACAGATACGCAGTATTTT CASSSNRETDTQYF
TRBJ1-1 15 TRBV12-3/TRBV12-4 NA TRBD1 TGTGCCAGCAGTTTACTAAAGGGGGCAGGTACTGAAGCTTTCTTT CASSLLKGAGTEAFF
TRBJ2-5 14 TRBV4-2 many NA TGTGCCAGCAGCCAAGATACTAGCCAAGAGACCCAGTACTTC CASSQDTSQETQYF
TRBJ2-1 11 TRBV6-2/TRBV6-3 many NA TGTGCCAGCAGTTATAGGTGGGAGCAGTTCTTC CASSYRWEQFF
TRBJ2-1 14 TRBV20-1 few TRBD2 TGCAGTGCTAGAGTTACTAGCGCGTACAATGAGCAGTTCTTC CSARVTSAYNEQFF
TRBJ2-2 15 TRBV5-1 many NA TGCGCCAGCAGCTTGGACTCAGCGAACACCGGGGAGCTGTTTTTT CASSLDSANTGELFF
TRBJ1-1 13 TRBV7-9 few NA TGTGCCAGCAGCTTTACCCAAAACACTGAAGCTTTCTTT CASSFTQNTEAFF
TRBJ1-1 14 TRBV5-1 few NA TGCGCCAGCAGCTTGGACGTGACAGTCACTGAAGCTTTCTTT CASSLDVTVTEAFF
TRBJ1-5 15 TRBV4-1 many NA TGCGCCAGCAGCCAAGCCGGAGCCGGCAATCAGCCCCAGCATTTT CASSQAGAGNQPQHF
TRBJ2-1 14 TRBV3-1 few TRBD2 TGTGCCAGCAGCCATATAGCAGCGGGAGCGGAGCAGTTCTTC CASSHIAAGAEQFF
TRBJ2-7 15 TRBV12-3/TRBV12-4 NA NA TGTGCCAGCAGTTTATACGACTACACTTCTAACGAGCAGTACTTC CASSLYDYTSNEQYF
TRBJ2-2 16 TRBV27 NA NA TGTGCCAGCAAATGGGACTCCTCCATCATCGCCGGGGAGCTGTTTTTT CASKWDSSIIAGELFF